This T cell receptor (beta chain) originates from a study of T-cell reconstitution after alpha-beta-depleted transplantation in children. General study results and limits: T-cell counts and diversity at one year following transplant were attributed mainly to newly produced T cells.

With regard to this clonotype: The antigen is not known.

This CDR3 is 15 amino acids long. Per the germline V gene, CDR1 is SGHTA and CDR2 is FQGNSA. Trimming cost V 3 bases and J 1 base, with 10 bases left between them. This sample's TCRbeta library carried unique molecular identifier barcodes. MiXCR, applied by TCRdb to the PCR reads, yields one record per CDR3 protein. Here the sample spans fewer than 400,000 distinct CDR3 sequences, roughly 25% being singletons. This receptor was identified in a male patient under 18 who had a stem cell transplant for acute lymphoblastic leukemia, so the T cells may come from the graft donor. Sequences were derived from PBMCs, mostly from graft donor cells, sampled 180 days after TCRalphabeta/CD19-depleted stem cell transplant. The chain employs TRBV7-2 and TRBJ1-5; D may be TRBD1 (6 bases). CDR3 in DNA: TGTGCCAGCAGCTTGGGGGCGAGGAGCAATCAGCCCCAGCATTTT. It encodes CASSLGARSNQPQHF.